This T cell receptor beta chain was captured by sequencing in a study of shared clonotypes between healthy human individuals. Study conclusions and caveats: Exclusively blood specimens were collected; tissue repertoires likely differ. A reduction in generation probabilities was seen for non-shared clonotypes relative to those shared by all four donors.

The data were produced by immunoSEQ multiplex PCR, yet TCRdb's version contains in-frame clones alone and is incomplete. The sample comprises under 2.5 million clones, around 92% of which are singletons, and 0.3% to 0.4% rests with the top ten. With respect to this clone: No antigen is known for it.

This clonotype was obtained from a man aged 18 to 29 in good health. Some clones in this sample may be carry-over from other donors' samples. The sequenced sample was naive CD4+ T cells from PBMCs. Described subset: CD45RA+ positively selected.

CDR3 in DNA: TGTGCCAGCAGTTTTTTACAAGACTATGGCTACACCTTC. Translating gives CASSFLQDYGYTF. The genes are TRBV27 and TRBJ1-2, with D hard to call. The germline gives CDR1 MNHEY, CDR2 SMNVEV (reference sequence). CDR3 length: 13 residues. The ends were cut back, 3 bases at V and 3 bases at J, with 8 bases in the middle.